This T cell receptor beta chain was identified in a study of shared clonotypes between healthy human individuals. The germline gives CDR1 ENHRY, CDR2 SYGVKD. The V end was cut by 4 bases, the J end by 0 bases, with 13 bases between. CDR3 size: 17 residues. Donors comprised healthy HIV-negative adults lacking recent acute infections or vaccinations. Method: immunoSEQ multiplex PCR; TCRdb's copy keeps in-frame clones and lacks some. The sample consists of about a million clones, 77% of them appearing once. This chain links TRBV10-3 with TRBJ2-6, with D hard to call. Sequencing input: memory CD4+ T cells from PBMCs. The subset was: CD45RA-negative fraction. This TCR was sampled from a man younger than 30 in good health. Some clones in this sample may be carry-over from other donors' samples. CDR3 residues: CAISVMRPYSGANVLTF. The CDR3 coding sequence is TGTGCCATCAGTGTTATGCGCCCTTACTCTGGGGCCAACGTCCTGACTTTC.